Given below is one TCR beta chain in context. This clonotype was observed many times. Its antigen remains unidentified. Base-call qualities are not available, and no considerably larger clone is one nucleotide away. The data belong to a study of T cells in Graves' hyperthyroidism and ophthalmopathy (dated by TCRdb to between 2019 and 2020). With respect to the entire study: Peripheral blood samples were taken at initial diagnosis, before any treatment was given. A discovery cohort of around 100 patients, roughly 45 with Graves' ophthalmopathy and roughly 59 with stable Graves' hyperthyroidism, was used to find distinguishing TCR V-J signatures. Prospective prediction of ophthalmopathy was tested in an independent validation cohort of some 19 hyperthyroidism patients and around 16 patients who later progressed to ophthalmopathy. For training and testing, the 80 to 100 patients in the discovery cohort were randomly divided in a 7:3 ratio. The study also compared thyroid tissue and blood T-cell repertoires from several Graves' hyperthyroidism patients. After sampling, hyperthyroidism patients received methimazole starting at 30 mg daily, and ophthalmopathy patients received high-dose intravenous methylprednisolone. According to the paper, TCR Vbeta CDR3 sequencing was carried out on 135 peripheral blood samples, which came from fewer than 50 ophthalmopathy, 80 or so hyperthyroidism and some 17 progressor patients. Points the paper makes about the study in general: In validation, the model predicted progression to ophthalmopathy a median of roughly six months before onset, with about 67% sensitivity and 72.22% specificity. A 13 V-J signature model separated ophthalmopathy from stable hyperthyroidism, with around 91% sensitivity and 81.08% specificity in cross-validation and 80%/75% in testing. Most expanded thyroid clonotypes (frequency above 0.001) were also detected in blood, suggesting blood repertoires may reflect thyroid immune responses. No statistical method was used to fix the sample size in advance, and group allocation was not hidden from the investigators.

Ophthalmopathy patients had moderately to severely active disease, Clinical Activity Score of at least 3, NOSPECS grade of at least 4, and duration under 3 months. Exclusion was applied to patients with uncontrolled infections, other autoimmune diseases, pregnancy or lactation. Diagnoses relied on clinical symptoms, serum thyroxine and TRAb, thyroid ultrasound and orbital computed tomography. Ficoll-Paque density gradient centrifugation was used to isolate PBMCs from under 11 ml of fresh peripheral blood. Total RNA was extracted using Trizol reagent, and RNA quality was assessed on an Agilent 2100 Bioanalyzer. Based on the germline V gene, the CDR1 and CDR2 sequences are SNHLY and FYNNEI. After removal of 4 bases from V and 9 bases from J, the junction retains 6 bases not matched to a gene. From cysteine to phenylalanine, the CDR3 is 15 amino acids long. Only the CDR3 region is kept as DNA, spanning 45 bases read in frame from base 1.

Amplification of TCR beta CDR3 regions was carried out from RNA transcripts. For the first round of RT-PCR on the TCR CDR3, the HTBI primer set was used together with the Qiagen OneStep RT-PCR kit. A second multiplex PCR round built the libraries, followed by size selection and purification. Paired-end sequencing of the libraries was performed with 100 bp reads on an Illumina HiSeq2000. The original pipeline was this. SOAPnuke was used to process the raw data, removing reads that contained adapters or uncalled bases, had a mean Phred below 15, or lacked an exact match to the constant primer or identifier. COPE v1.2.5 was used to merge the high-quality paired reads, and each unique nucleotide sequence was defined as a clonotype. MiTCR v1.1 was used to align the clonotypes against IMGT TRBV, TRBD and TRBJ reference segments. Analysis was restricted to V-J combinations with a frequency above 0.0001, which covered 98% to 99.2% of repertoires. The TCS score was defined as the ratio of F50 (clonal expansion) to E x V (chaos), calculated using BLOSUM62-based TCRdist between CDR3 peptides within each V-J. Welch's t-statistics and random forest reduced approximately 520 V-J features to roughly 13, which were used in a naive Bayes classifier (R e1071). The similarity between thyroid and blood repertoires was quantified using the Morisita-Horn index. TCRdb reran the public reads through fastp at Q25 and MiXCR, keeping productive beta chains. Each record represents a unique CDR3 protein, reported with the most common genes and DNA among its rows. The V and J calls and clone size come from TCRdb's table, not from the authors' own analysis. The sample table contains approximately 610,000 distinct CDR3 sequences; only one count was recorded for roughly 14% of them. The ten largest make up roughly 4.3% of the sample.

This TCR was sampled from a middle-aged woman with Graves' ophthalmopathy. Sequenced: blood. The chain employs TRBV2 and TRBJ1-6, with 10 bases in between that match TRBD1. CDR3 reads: CASSVVGQGFSPLHF. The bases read TGTGCCAGCAGTGTTGTGGGACAGGGGTTTTCACCCCTCCACTTT.